This T cell receptor beta chain was retrieved from a study of blood T cell repertoires in COVID-19. Across the study: The origin of the acute and convalescent COVID-19 samples was the United States, Italy and Spain.

This CDR3 contains 13 residues. CDR1 is SEHNR and CDR2 is FQNEAQ in the germline V gene (reference sequence). V dropped 4 bases and J dropped 3 bases, with 9 bases sitting between them. Source study methods: Amplifying reference gene primers gave estimates of nucleated cell counts. TCRdb keeps only in-frame clones here, not all; method: immunoSEQ multiplex PCR. V, J and clone size are those of that table, while D and trimming were read from the DNA. The sample holds tens of thousands of clones; less than 95% are singletons and the top ten take approximately 2.2%. This chain joins TRBV7-9 and TRBJ1-1, with a tentative D call TRBD1 (5 bases). Sequencing was done on a sample of peripheral blood. The clonotype originates from a human donor with active COVID-19. The donor label of this sample is uncertain. CDR3 sequence (DNA): TGTGCCAGCAGCTGGGGGGAAGACACTGAAGCTTTCTTT. The encoded protein is CASSWGEDTEAFF.